This T cell receptor (beta chain) appears in the sequencing data of a study of cytomegalovirus exposure and HLA in healthy donors. 13 Jbeta primers and 60 Vbeta primers were used for the PCR. Generated by immunoSEQ multiplex PCR, the TCRdb table keeps only in-frame clones and is missing some. The table records around 190,000 clones, 70% to 80% of them present only once. Overall study results and limits: Exclusion as indistinguishable affected some V segments, including TRBV6-2 and TRBV6-3.

Concerning this clone itself: Its antigen is not known.

CDR3 length: 16 amino acids. V lost 4 bases, J lost 0 bases, and 14 bases lay in between. CDR1 SGHRS and CDR2 YFSETQ come from the germline V gene. Sequenced input: PBMCs. This TCR was recovered from a man under 40 in good health and CMV-seronegative. The chain combines TRBV5-1 with TRBJ2-1, with D maybe TRBD2 (5 bases). CDR3 bases: TGCGCCAGCAGCCCTAGCCCTAAGAGCTCCTACAATGAGCAGTTCTTC. It codes for CASSPSPKSSYNEQFF.